One TCR beta chain is described in this entry. Its antigen remains unidentified. This record belongs to a study of early stage breast cancer tumors. Method: immunoSEQ multiplex PCR; TCRdb's copy keeps in-frame clones and lacks some. This sample has tens of thousands of clones, with over 70% found just once. Germline assignment: CDR1 LNHDA and CDR2 SQIVND (reference sequence). This CDR3 region has 15 residues. Unmatched junction bases numbered 7, after V lost 9 bases and J lost 1 base. Study-level results: Bulk DNA sequencing of unsorted cells missed chain pairing and markers.

The gene calls are TRBV19 and TRBJ1-2, with 11 bases aligning to TRBD1. This sequence was found in a person between 60 and 70 years old with breast cancer. The sample comprised blood. The CDR3 reads CASQDRGPGNYGYTF. CDR3 sequence (DNA): TGTGCCAGCCAGGACAGGGGGCCTGGTAACTATGGCTACACCTTC.